This T cell receptor (beta chain) is drawn from a study of post-analysis software for immune sequencing data. Study results and limitations: In patients, TRBV5-6, TRBV5-1 and TRBV20-1 belonged to several TRBV segments found more frequently than in controls. Clustering by F measure revealed strong co-clustering among samples prepared together in one batch.

Prepared libraries of TCR beta cDNA carried unique molecular identifiers. cDNA molecules numbering roughly 0.5 million came from roughly 1 to 10 million T cells. TCRdb itself ran the PCR reads through MiXCR, one entry per CDR3 protein. This table has about 810,000 distinct CDR3 sequences, roughly 50% appearing once. CDR3 length: 12 amino acids. The germline V gene encodes CDR1 MGHDK and CDR2 SYGVNS. Deletions cut 7 bases from V and 8 bases from J, with 14 bases between. A word on this clonotype: Its antigen is currently unknown.

This receptor was taken from a girl between 10 and 17 years old with multiple sclerosis. The rearrangement uses TRBV25-1 and TRBJ1-2; D gene ambiguous. The sample taken for sequencing was blood. The CDR3 DNA is TGTGCCAGCATTAACGATCTCTCCGGCTACACCTTC. As protein: CASINDLSGYTF.